This T cell receptor (beta chain) was retrieved from a study of cytomegalovirus exposure and HLA in healthy donors (dated by TCRdb to between 2016 and 2019). Notes on the research overall: According to an earlier analysis of a few hundred of the donors, 150 million to 200 million T cells yielded 117 million unique TCR beta sequences and around 300 Gb of sequence data. An early release that covered about 600 HLA-typed donors contained about 300 gigabases of sequencing data and roughly 84 million unique TCR sequences. The genetic ancestry cluster associated with self-reported Caucasian donors included 81% of the roughly 410 genotyped donors. The aim of the study was to test whether cataloging public T cell receptors could identify signatures of past pathogen exposure. Using immunosequencing, the study profiled T cell repertoires from 640 or so subjects and related those repertoires to cytomegalovirus serostatus. Besides the first cohort of around 670 subjects, a separate validation cohort made up of 120 or so different subjects was used. To predict cytomegalovirus infection status, the study brought together high-throughput TCR immunosequencing, statistical association of individual TCRs with disease status, and machine learning. A later analysis re-examined previously published TCR beta repertoires from several hundred donors and added high-resolution HLA genotyping to investigate patterns of TCR occurrence. Rather than drawing on any new phenotypic data, the later analysis identified candidate immune exposures from TCR beta sequences and the way those sequences occurred across donors. In an earlier analysis of 587 of the donors, high-throughput TCR beta sequencing was used to judge whether each TCR beta V gene segment behaved as functional or pseudogenic. Donor age, sex, ethnicity and CMV serostatus were compiled alongside the repertoire data. A later genetic analysis used genome-wide SNP genotypes for about 65% of the roughly 670 donors, treating that subset as a discovery cohort. All discovery cohort repertoires had been generated using a single sequencing platform. Both class I and class II loci were covered by HLA typing, at four-digit resolution. The number of donors typed differed by locus, with 629-630 for A, B, C, DRB1 and DQB1, around 500 for DQA1, under 610 for DPA1, and 450 to 480 for DPB1. Four to six DR-DQ haplotypes were handled as single units for association and clustering because linkage in the cohort was strong. Among roughly 400 genotyped donors of the cohort, an average of around 250,000 unique TCR beta nucleotide sequences was sequenced per donor, of which about 19% were non-productive.

On the study overall, not on this receptor specifically: The cohort was sequenced for TCR beta chains only, and without alpha or paired-chain data the features that could be detected were limited. A later analysis found that HLA-associated TCR beta chains were more clonally expanded and had lower generation probabilities than equally common non-associated chains. About 17 rarely observed V segments, including chromosome 9 orphons, were excluded from the earlier analysis of just under 600 of the donors because counts were too low. In vitro tests confirmed that a few of the cytomegalovirus-associated TCR beta chains recognize cytomegalovirus antigens. Immune exposure information for the cohort was limited to CMV serostatus. In a later analysis, most CMV-associated TCR beta chains were found to appear HLA-restricted, with HLA associations seemingly driven largely by CMV exposure. Assigning TCR associations to individual alleles was difficult when HLA alleles, especially DR and DQ, strongly co-occurred. In a later genetic analysis, a missense DCLRE1C variant was associated with V-gene and J-gene trimming of TCR beta chains, and the association was replicated in an independent cohort. HLA typing was unavailable for some donors at each locus, so association tests used only the typed subset. Linkage disequilibrium might explain the correlated functional status among segregating V segments, but an unknown experimental factor could not be excluded. According to the authors, the approach could potentially be generalized to other disease states and immunological phenotypes. A later genetic analysis reported fewer N-insertions in productive TCRs among donors in an Asian-associated ancestry cluster than the roughly 620-donor mean. While some public TCRs were present in many individuals, most TCR sequences turned up only very rarely across donors. A group of highly shared sequence variants was considered likely to be a technical artifact of the sequencing pipeline. The classifier was reported to diagnose cytomegalovirus status with high specificity and sensitivity in both the original cohort and the validation cohort. The study gave a list of around 170 TCR beta chains associated with cytomegalovirus. A later analysis found that TCR association rates varied across HLA loci, with DRB1 alleles showing the most associated TCRs and HLA-C alleles the fewest. An earlier analysis of 587 of the donors showed that most TCR beta V segments appeared in productive rearrangements either about 87% or about 30% of the time, which broadly matched IMGT annotations. Specific HLA alleles were associated with over 15,000 TCR beta sequences at a false discovery rate of 0.05 in a later analysis. A later analysis reported that several top co-occurrence clusters appeared linked to parvovirus B19, influenza, CMV and Epstein-Barr virus. Presence/absence analyses assumed roughly uniform sequencing depth across donors, an assumption that may not hold. A further reported finding was that TCR beta sequences accurately predicted the HLA-A and HLA-B alleles for most subjects in the first cohort.

Details on this clone: Its specific antigen is unknown. The sample holds no much larger clone one base away, and base qualities are not on file.

The library was prepared using the immunoSEQ multiplex PCR assay. The multiplex PCR relied on a mix of 60 forward primers for TCR Vbeta segments and 13 reverse primers for TCR Jbeta segments. The CDR3 region of rearranged TCR beta genes was amplified from genomic DNA by a multiplex PCR assay. Amplified TCR beta libraries were sequenced as 87-base-pair reads on the Illumina HiSeq System. Processing in the source paper ran as follows. Across the 500 to 750 repertoires, a later analysis counted 78 million or so unique TCR beta chains, 9.5 million to 13 million of which were shared by at least two donors. Raw reads were error-corrected and collapsed into unique sequences with a nearest-neighbor algorithm that merged closely related sequences to remove PCR and sequencing errors. To assign V, D and J gene segments, CDR3 sequences were aligned to IMGT reference sequences. For a sequence to be retained, a match of at least six nucleotides to both a V gene segment and a J gene segment was required. Rearrangements were classified as productive when the CDR3 lacked stop codons and remained in frame with V and J, and all other rearrangements were classified as non-productive. CDR3 was defined according to IMGT convention as the region running from the second conserved V-encoded cysteine to the conserved J-encoded phenylalanine. In an earlier analysis of around 640 of the donors, sequences lacking an unambiguous match to a single V gene segment were excluded. An earlier analysis of around 600 of the donors classified V segments as functional when productive rearrangements were above 56.7% and as segregating when the standard deviation between donors was above 5%. A statistical classification framework was built to diagnose cytomegalovirus status from the catalog of TCR beta chain sequences. In a later analysis, V and J genes were assigned by comparing TCR nucleotide sequences against IMGT/GENE-DB human TR gene sequences. The TCRdist pipeline was used in a later analysis to assign CDR3 sequences and most-parsimonious VDJ recombination scenarios. A later analysis defined each TCR beta chain by its CDR3 amino acid sequence plus V-gene family, and excluded reads lacking a unique V-gene family. As a way to deal with suspected cross-contamination and a sequencing artifact, a later analysis dropped 500 to 700 nucleotide sequences that were highly shared and had low generation probability. In a later analysis, a clonal expansion index was calculated for each public chain from normalized within-repertoire ranks of inferred template counts. A later analysis computed generation probabilities with a VDJ recombination model fitted to out-of-frame rearrangements, and checked the results against IGoR. In a later analysis, TCR-TCR, TCR-HLA and TCR-CMV co-occurrence was scored with hypergeometric tests, and a repertoire-size bias correction was applied to TCR pairs. False discovery rates were estimated in a later analysis by permuting HLA or CMV assignments 20 times. In a later analysis, co-occurring TCRs were grouped with DBSCAN, and TCRdist sequence similarity was added when clustering was performed within HLA-allele-positive subsets. For co-occurrence clustering, repertoires with fewer than 30,000 or more than 120,000 public chains were excluded, along with roughly 5 repertoires with anomalous nucleotide sharing. Here the immuneACCESS table is served through TCRdb, limited to in-frame sequences with V and J called. Missing clones are a known gap in these copies; in checked studies unresolved V genes cover under half, and the rest lacks a known reason. That table is the source of V, J and clone size, and D and trimming were worked out from the DNA. The sample includes around 130,000 clones, with about three quarters observed a single time. The ten largest clones take up approximately 0.93% of the sample.

The cohort was made up of under 800 healthy bone marrow donors. At the time of sampling, every cohort member was nominally healthy, though immune exposures that went unrecorded were likely present. Of the 690 or so cohort members, around 290 had a positive CMV serostatus and about 350 had a negative one, while no CMV serostatus was recorded for the donor. A peripheral blood sample was provided by each donor, and peripheral blood mononuclear cells were used for TCR beta sequencing. The Qiagen DNeasy Blood Extraction Kit was used to extract genomic DNA from the blood cell samples. Material for sequencing was PBMCs. The origin of this receptor is a human donor in good health.

In nucleotide form, the sequence is TGTGCTAGTGGTTTATCAGGGGTCAGTGGGTCGAGCAATCAGCCCCAGCATTTT. It is translated as CASGLSGVSGSSNQPQHF. The chain is encoded by TRBV12-5 joined to TRBJ1-5, and possibly TRBD1, on 6 matching bases. There are 18 amino acids in the CDR3, from cysteine to phenylalanine inclusive. Left in the record is the CDR3 DNA by itself, 54 bases read in frame from the first base. The trim is 3 bases for V and 1 base for J, with a gap of 19 bases between the germline ends. Looking up the germline V gene yields CDR1 LGHNT and CDR2 FRNRAP.